Each of the 8 T cell receptor beta chains below was sequenced from the same sample in a study of T cells in localized non-small cell lung cancer. Clones were sequenced by immunoSEQ multiplex PCR, and TCRdb holds only the in-frame ones, with some missing. Here the sample spans approximately 30,000 clones, roughly 87% being singletons. This specimen consisted of peripheral blood mononuclear cells, obtained before any cancer treatment. Source of these receptors: a man between 40 and 69 years old with stage III lung adenocarcinoma.

This clone was picked up one time. J is TRBJ1-4 and V is TRBV19; 8 bases agree with TRBD1. V shed 4 bases, J shed 8 bases, and the junction held 0 bases outside the gene matches. The CDR3 is 12 residues long. Germline V gene sequence: CDR1 LNHDA, CDR2 SQIVND (reference sequence). CDR3 amino acids: CASSTGGEKLFF. Written as DNA, the CDR3 is TGTGCCAGTAGTACAGGGGGCGAAAAACTGTTTTTT.

This clone showed up just a few times. As DNA, the CDR3 is TGTGCCAGCAGCCGACAAGCAGGGTCAAACTATGGCTACACCTTC. Translated, it gives CASSRQAGSNYGYTF. The V gene is TRBV14, the J gene TRBJ1-2; the D gene is possibly TRBD1 (5 bases). From germline, CDR1 is SGHDN and CDR2 FVKESK. This CDR3 comprises 15 residues. The V end lost 4 bases, the J end lost 2 bases, and 14 bases lay between the germline ends.

The chain has TRBV7-2 and TRBJ2-1; a possible D gene is TRBD1 (10 bases). V dropped 3 bases and J dropped 8 bases, with 17 bases sitting between them. In germline, CDR1 is SGHTA, CDR2 FQGNSA. The CDR3 loop spans 15 amino acids. The CDR3 sequence is CASSFAGGTGDEQFF. CDR3 sequence (DNA): TGTGCCAGCAGCTTTGCGGGGGGGACAGGGGATGAGCAGTTCTTC. The full variable domain, completed using reference TRBV7-2 and TRBJ2-1, is GAGVSQSPSNKVTEKGKDVELRCDPISGHTALYWYRQSLGQGLEFLIYFQGNSAPDKSGLPSDRFSAERTGGSVSTLTIQRTQQEDSAVYLCASSFAGGTGDEQFFGPGTRLTVL.

The V and J genes are TRBV18 and TRBJ1-5; D gene ambiguous. V dropped 5 bases and J dropped 5 bases, with 16 bases sitting between them. Germline lookup yields CDR1 KGHSH and CDR2 LQKENI. The CDR3 is made up of 15 amino acids. The DNA of the CDR3 is TGTGCCAGCTCAAAGCAGGCCTCAGACTATCAGCCCCAGCATTTT. Protein sequence: CASSKQASDYQPQHF.

This rearrangement joins TRBV6-1 to TRBJ1-2; possibly TRBD1 for D (6 bases). The germline gives CDR1 MNHNS, CDR2 SASEGT. The CDR3 covers 13 residues. The V end was cut by 11 bases, the J end by 5 bases, with 18 bases between. CDR3: CALRAGGQYGYTF. In DNA form, the CDR3 reads TGTGCCCTAAGGGCCGGGGGCCAGTATGGCTACACCTTC.

This clone was seen only a few times. The genes are TRBV30 and TRBJ2-1; 7 nucleotides match TRBD2. The CDR3 totals 15 residues. Losses at the gene ends were 2 bases for V and 4 bases for J; bases not matched to a gene: 8. Germline V gene lookup returns CDR1 GTSNPN and CDR2 SVGIG (reference sequence). The CDR3 DNA sequence: TGTGCCTGGAGTCGGGGGAGGGGCCCGTACAATGAGCAGTTCTTC. This encodes CAWSRGRGPYNEQFF.

V usage is TRBV18 and J usage is TRBJ2-3, with D perhaps matching TRBD1 (5 bases). CDR1 and CDR2 (germline): KGHSH, LQKENI. V dropped 4 bases and J dropped 4 bases, with 9 bases sitting between them. CDR3 size: 13 residues. In DNA, the CDR3 is TGTGCCAGCTCACAGGGGTTTTCAGATACGCAGTATTTT. Translation gives CASSQGFSDTQYF.

In this sample, this clone turned up once. V gene TRBV7-2 combines with J gene TRBJ2-3, with D possibly called TRBD1 or TRBD2 (6 bases each). CDR3 length: 15 amino acids. V lost 4 bases and J 6 bases, leaving 17 bases between the germline ends. Germline lookup yields CDR1 SGHTA and CDR2 FQGNSA. The CDR3 loop reads CASSSARGVLDTQYF. The CDR3 DNA follows: TGTGCCAGCAGCTCAGCAAGGGGGGTTTTGGATACGCAGTATTTT.